This entry lists 16 T cell receptor beta chains sequenced from one sample in a study of CXCR3-negative and CXCR3-positive naive CD8 T cells. Study results and limitations: Hydrophobicity of TRB CDR3s was greater in CXCR3-positive naive cells than in CXCR3-negative naive cells.

The libraries of TRB cDNA were constructed through 5' RACE using UMI labels. TCRdb reanalyzed the 5' RACE reads, giving one entry per CDR3 protein sequence and no DNA. The sample table includes 150,000 to 180,000 distinct CDR3 sequences. These receptors' targets are unknown. The sample was naive CXCR3+ CD8+ T cells from blood. The subset was: CD45RO-CCR7+CD27+CD95- naive CD8+ T cells expressing CXCR3 (TNR3+). The source is a human donor in good health. Some clones in this sample may be carry-over from other donors' samples.

This sequence joins TRBV28 and TRBJ1-5; TCRdb reports TRBD1, a call that lacks DNA to check it against. The CDR3 is 16 residues long. CDR1 and CDR2 (germline): MDHEN, SYDVKM. CDR3 sequence reads: CASSYLRDRNNQPQHF.

The chain is built from TRBV6-6 and TRBJ2-5; TCRdb lists TRBD1, though no DNA is available to test this call. The V gene's germline CDR1 is MNHNY and CDR2 SVGAGI (reference sequence). This CDR3 has 15 amino acids. CDR3: CASSYLGGGPETQYF.

The V gene is TRBV11-2, the J gene TRBJ2-7; the TCRdb D gene call, TRBD2, has no DNA to confirm it. The CDR3 loop spans 16 amino acids. Germline V CDR1 and CDR2: SGHAT, FQNNGV. Here the CDR3 reads CASSLELRLGLPEQYF.

The chain carries TRBV6-5 and TRBJ2-7; TCRdb selects TRBD2, and the lack of DNA leaves this call unchecked. CDR3 length: 13 amino acids. Germline values: CDR1 MNHEY, CDR2 SVGAGI. The CDR3: CASSYHRAQEQYF.

The genes are TRBV15 and TRBJ1-1; TCRdb names TRBD1, which stays unverified in the absence of DNA. CDR3 size: 16 residues. Germline CDR1 and CDR2: LNHNV and YYDKDF (reference sequence). CDR3 protein: CATSRGTGGMGTEAFF.

The rearrangement links TRBV27 to TRBJ1-2; the TCRdb call, TRBD1, lacks DNA for checking. The V gene's germline CDR1 is MNHEY and CDR2 SMNVEV (reference sequence). This CDR3 spans 13 amino acids. The CDR3 region is CASSWTGGHGYTF.

The chain recombines TRBV13 with TRBJ2-4; the TCRdb D gene call, TRBD1, has no DNA to confirm it. This CDR3 contains 16 residues. Per the germline V gene, CDR1 is PRHDT and CDR2 is FYEKMQ (reference sequence). The chain's CDR3 is CASSYQTGLAKNIQYF.

The chain combines TRBV29-1 with TRBJ2-5; checking the TCRdb D call of TRBD2 is not possible without DNA. This CDR3 region has 15 residues. The germline CDR1 and CDR2 sequences are SQVTM and ANQGSEA. The CDR3 sequence is CSVEDHREDGETQYF.

The chain carries TRBV9 and TRBJ1-1. Germline V gene data show CDR1 as SGDLS and CDR2 as YYNGEE. The CDR3 contains 12 residues. This CDR3 is CASSVGDTEAFF.

The rearrangement uses TRBV7-2 and TRBJ1-2; TCRdb indicates TRBD1, and absent DNA this call remains unverified. The CDR3 extends over 15 amino acids. CDR1 SGHTA and CDR2 FQGNSA come from the germline V gene. The CDR3 spells CASSLGWSTGAGYTF.

The genes are TRBV28 and TRBJ1-5; no DNA is available, so the TRBD1 call from TCRdb remains unchecked. CDR1 MDHEN and CDR2 SYDVKM come from the germline V gene. This CDR3 is built from 14 residues. The CDR3 protein is CATNKRQLNQPQHF.

The chain is built from TRBV29-1 and TRBJ1-1. There are 14 residues in the CDR3. CDR1 and CDR2 (germline): SQVTM, ANQGSEA. CDR3 protein: CSAEGPTAETEAFF.

This chain links TRBV29-1 with TRBJ2-2; the TCRdb call, TRBD1, lacks DNA for checking. The CDR3 is 15 residues long. Per the germline V gene, CDR1 is SQVTM and CDR2 is ANQGSEA. The CDR3: CSVQMTLSGAGELFF.

V gene TRBV5-4 combines with J gene TRBJ2-5; TCRdb picks TRBD1, but there is no DNA to check that call. Per germline, CDR1 SGHNT and CDR2 YYREEE (reference sequence). This CDR3 is built from 14 residues. This CDR3 reads CASSLFGGQETQYF.

The chain carries TRBV5-1 and TRBJ2-3; TCRdb outputs TRBD2, but without DNA this stays unchecked. CDR1 SGHRS and CDR2 YFSETQ come from the germline V gene. The CDR3 covers 16 residues. The CDR3 spells CASSLSTSGGEDTQYF.

This chain links TRBV7-2 with TRBJ2-3; no DNA is available, so the TRBD2 call from TCRdb remains unchecked. The CDR3 is 20 amino acids. Germline lookup yields CDR1 SGHTA and CDR2 FQGNSA. The CDR3 here is CASSLSKGLAGNPSTDTQYF.